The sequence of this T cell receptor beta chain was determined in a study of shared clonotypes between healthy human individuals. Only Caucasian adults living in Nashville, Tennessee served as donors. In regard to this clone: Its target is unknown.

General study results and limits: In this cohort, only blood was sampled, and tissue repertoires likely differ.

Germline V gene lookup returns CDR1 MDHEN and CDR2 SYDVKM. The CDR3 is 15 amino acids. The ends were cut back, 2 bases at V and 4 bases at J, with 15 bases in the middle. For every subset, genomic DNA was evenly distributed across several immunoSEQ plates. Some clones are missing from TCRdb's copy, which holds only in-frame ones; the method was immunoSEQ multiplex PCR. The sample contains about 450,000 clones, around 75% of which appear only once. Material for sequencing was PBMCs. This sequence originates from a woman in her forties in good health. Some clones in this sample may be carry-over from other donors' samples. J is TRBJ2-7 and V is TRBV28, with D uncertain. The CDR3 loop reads CASSLVSRPPYEQYF. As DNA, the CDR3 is TGTGCCAGCAGTTTAGTGAGTCGACCTCCTTACGAGCAGTACTTC.